The T cell receptor (gamma chain) under discussion was sequenced for a study of intestinal T cells in coeliac disease. Study background: TRG cohort coeliac patients averaged around 17 years; controls averaged 54.8.

Each case's genomic DNA was extracted from ten roughly 5.4-µm formalin-fixed paraffin-embedded scrolls. The samples were fully anonymised formalin-fixed paraffin-embedded duodenal biopsies left over from diagnostic use. This clone was detected only a few times. Its cognate antigen is unknown. The TRG library came from 150 to 200 ng of biopsy DNA amplified with LymphoTrack primers. TCRdb ran CATT on the multiplex PCR reads. Altogether about 730 gamma-chain clones are present, about 51% being singletons, with the ten largest covering nearly 20%. General study results and limits: Age differed significantly between coeliac patients and controls.

Sequencing was done on a sample of a duodenal biopsy. The TCR sequence derives from a human donor with celiac disease.

The CDR3 here is CATWDMIYYKKLF. CDR3 DNA sequence: TGTGCCACCTGGGATATGATTTATTATAAGAAACTCTTT. This chain joins TRGV4 and TRGJ1 or TRGJ2. There are 13 residues in the CDR3. CDR1 EGSTGY and CDR2 YDSYTSSV come from the germline V gene. The V segment lost 3 bases and the J segment 3 bases; nucleotides outside the gene matches: 5.